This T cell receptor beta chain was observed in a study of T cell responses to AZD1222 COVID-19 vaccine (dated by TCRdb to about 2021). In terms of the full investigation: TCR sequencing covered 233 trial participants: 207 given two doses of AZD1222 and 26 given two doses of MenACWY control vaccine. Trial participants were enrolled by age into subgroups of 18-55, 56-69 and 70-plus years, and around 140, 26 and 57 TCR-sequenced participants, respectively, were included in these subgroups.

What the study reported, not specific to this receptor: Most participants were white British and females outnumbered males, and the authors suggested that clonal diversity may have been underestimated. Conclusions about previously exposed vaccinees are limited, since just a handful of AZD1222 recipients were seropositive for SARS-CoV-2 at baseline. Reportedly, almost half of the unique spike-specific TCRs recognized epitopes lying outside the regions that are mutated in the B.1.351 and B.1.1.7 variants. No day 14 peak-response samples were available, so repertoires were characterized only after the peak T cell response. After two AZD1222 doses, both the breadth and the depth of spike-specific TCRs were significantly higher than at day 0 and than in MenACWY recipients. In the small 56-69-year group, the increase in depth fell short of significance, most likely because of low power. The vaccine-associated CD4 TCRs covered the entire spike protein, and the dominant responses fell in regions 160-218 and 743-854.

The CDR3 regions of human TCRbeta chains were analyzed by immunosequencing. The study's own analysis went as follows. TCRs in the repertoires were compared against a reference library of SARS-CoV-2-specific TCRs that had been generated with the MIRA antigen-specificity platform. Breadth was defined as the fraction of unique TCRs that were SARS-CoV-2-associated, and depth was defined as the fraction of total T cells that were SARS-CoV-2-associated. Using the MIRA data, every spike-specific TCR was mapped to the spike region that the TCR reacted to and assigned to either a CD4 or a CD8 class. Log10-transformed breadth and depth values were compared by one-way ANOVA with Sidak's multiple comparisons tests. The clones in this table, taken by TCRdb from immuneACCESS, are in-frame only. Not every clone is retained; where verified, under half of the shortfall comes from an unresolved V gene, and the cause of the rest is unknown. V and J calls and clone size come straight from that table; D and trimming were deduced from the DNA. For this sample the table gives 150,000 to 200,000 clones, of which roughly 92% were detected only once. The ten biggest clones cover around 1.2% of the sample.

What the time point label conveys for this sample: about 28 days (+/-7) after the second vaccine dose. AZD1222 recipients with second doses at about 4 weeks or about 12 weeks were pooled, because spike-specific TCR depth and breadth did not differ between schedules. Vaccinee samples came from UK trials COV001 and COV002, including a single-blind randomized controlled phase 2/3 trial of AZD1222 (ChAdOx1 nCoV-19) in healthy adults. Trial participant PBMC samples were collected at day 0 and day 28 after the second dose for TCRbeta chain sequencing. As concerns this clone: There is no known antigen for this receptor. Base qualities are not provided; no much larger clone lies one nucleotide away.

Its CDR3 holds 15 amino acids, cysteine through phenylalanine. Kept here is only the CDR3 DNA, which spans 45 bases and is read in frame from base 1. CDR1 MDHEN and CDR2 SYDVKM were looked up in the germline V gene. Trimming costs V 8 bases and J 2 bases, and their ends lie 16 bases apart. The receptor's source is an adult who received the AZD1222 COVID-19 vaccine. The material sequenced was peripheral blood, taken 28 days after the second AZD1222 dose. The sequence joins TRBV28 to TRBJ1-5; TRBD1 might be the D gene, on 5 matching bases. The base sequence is TGTGCCAGCGAGTCAGGGAACTTCGGCAATCAGCCCCAGCATTTT. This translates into CASESGNFGNQPQHF.